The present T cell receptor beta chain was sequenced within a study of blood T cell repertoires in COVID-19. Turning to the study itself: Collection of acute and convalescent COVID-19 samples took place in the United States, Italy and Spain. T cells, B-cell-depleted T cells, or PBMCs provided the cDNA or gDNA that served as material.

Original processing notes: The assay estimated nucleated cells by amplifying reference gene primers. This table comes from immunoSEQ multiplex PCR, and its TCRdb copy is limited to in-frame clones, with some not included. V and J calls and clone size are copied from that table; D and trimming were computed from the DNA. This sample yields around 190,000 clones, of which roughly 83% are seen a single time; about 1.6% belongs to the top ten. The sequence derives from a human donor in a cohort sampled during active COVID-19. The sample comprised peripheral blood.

CDR3 in amino acids: CASSLDRDRDYEQYF. The CDR3 nucleotides read TGTGCCAGCAGCTTGGACCGGGACAGAGACTACGAGCAGTACTTC. The chain links TRBV7-6 to TRBJ2-7; 7 nucleotides match TRBD1. The CDR3 extends over 15 amino acids. Germline V lookup: CDR1 SGHVS, CDR2 FNYEAQ. Trimming cost V 3 bases and J 3 bases; bases outside gene matches: 8.